Here is one T cell receptor beta chain with its context. The data stem from a study of cytomegalovirus exposure and HLA in healthy donors. The PCR used 60 Vbeta and 13 Jbeta primers. Using immunoSEQ multiplex PCR, the repertoire was profiled, and TCRdb retains in-frame clones only, with some absent. The sample carries 190,000 or so clones, about 80% recorded once. Germline V CDR1 and CDR2: LNHDA, SQIVND (reference sequence). The CDR3 length is 15 residues. Losses at the gene ends were 5 bases for V and 1 base for J; bases not matched to a gene: 7. The TCR was taken from a boy younger than 18 in good health and CMV-seronegative. The J gene is TRBJ1-1, the V gene TRBV19; TRBD1 matches 7 bases. The sequencing sample was made of PBMCs. The CDR3 region is CASSAHRGANTEAFF. Written as DNA, the CDR3 is TGTGCCAGTAGTGCCCACAGGGGCGCGAACACTGAAGCTTTCTTT.